This entry features one T cell receptor beta chain sequence. This entry comes from a study of blood T cell repertoires in COVID-19. Overall study: Samples came from the United States, Italy and Spain, spanning acute and convalescent COVID-19. Sources were T cells, B-cell-depleted T cells, or PBMCs; the material itself was cDNA or gDNA.

Per the study methods: From reference gene primer amplification, estimates of nucleated cell counts were derived. TCRdb keeps only in-frame clones here, not all; method: immunoSEQ multiplex PCR. Clonal size and the V and J genes are those of that table, whereas D and trimming came from the DNA. The sample has 180,000 or so clones; around 86% are singletons. The V segment lost 0 bases and the J segment 10 bases; nucleotides outside the gene matches: 11. Looked up from germline, CDR1 is MGHRA and CDR2 is YSYEKL. The CDR3 consists of 15 residues. Sequenced sample: peripheral blood. The TCR comes from a man aged 18 to 30 with acute or convalescent COVID-19. The chain uses TRBV4-1 and TRBJ1-1; TRBD1 aligns across 7 bases. The CDR3 nucleotides are TGCGCCAGCAGCCAAGATAATCACAGGGGAGTACCAGCTTTCTTT. Protein: CASSQDNHRGVPAFF.